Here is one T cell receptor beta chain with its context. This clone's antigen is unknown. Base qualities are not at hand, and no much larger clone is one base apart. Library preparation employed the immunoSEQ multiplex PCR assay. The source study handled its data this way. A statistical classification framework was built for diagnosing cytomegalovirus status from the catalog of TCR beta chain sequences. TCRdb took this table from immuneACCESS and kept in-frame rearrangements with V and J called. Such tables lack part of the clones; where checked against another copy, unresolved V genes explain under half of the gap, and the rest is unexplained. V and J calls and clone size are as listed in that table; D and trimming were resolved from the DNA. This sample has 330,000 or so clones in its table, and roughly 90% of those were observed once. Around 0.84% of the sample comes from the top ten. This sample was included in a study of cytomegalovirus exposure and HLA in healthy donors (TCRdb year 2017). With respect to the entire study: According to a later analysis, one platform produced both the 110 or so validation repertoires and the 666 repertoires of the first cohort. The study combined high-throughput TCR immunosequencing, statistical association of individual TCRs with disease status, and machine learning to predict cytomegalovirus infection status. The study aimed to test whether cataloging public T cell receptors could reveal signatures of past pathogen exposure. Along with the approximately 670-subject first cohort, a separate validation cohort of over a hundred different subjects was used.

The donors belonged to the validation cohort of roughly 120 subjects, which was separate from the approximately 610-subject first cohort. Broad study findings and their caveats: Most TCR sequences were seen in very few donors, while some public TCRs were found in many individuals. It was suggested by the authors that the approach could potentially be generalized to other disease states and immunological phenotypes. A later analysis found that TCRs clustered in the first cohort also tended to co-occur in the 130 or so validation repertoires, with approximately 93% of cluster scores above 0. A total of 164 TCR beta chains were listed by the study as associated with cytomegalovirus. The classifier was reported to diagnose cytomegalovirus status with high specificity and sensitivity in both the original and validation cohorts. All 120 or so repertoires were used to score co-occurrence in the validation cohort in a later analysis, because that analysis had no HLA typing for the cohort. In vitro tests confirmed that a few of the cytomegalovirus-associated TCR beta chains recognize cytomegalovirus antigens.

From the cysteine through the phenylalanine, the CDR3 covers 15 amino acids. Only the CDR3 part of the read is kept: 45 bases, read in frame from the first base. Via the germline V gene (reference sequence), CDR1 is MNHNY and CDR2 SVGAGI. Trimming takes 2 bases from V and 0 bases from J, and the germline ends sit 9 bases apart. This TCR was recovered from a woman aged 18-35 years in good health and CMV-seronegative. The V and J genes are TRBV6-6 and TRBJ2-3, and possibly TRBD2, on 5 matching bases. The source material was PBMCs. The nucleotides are TGTGCCAGCAGTTACGGGCGGGCTAGCACAGATACGCAGTATTTT. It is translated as CASSYGRASTDTQYF.